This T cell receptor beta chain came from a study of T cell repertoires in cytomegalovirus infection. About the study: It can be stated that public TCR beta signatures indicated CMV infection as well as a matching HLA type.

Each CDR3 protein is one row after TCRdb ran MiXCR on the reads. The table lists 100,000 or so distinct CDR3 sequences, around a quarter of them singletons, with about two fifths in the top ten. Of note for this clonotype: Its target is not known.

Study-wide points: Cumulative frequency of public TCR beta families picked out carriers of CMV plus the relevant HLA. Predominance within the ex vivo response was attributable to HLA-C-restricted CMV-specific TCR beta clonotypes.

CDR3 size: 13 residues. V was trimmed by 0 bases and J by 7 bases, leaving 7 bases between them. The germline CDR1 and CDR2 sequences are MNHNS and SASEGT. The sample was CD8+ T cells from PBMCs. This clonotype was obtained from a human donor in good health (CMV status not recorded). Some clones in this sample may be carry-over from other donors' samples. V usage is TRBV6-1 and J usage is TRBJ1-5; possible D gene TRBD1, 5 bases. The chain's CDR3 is CASSEAWGQPQHF. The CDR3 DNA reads TGTGCCAGCAGTGAAGCGTGGGGGCAGCCCCAGCATTTT.